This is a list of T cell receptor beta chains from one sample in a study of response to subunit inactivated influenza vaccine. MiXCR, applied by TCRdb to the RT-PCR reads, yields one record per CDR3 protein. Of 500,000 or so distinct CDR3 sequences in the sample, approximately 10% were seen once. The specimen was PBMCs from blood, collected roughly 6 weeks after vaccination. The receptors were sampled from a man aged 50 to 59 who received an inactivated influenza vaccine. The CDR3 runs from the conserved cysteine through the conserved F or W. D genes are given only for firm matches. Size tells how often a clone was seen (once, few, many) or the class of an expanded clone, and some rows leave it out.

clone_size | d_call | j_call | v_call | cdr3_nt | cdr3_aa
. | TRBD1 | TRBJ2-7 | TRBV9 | TGTGCCAGCAGCCGTAGTCGGGACAGATTTACCTACGAGCAGTACTTC | CASSRSRDRFTYEQYF
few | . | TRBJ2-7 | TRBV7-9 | TGTGCCAGCAGACGGAGGCCGGGGAGCGAGCAGTACTTC | CASRRRPGSEQYF
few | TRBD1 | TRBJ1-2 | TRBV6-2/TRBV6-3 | TGTGCCAGCACCCGGGACAGTTCCTATGGCTACACCTTC | CASTRDSSYGYTF
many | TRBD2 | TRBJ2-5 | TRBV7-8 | TGTGCCAGCAGCTTAGGACTAGCGGGAGGGAAGAAACAAGAGACCCAGTACTTC | CASSLGLAGGKKQETQYF
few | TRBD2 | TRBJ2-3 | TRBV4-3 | TGCGCCAGCAGCCAAGATTCGGCGGGAGGCACAGATACGCAGTATTTT | CASSQDSAGGTDTQYF
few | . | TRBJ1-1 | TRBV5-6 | TGTGCCAGCAGCTTGGCCGGGGGAGTGGGCACTGAAGCTTTCTTT | CASSLAGGVGTEAFF
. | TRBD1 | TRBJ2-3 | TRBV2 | TGTGCCAGCAGTGCCGCCGGACAGGGGGCCGTCGGAGATACGCAGTATTTT | CASSAAGQGAVGDTQYF
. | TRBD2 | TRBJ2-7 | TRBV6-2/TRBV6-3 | TGTGCCAGCAGTTACTCGATTCCTCTCCTAGCGGATGCCTACGAGCAGTACTTC | CASSYSIPLLADAYEQYF
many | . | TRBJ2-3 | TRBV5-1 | TGCGCCAGCAGCTTCCTTGCCACAGATACGCAGTATTTT | CASSFLATDTQYF
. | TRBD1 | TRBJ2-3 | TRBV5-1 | TGCACCAGCAGCTTGGCCGACAGGGATTCAGATACGCAGTATTTT | CTSSLADRDSDTQYF
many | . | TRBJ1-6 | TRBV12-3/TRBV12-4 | TGTGCCAGCAGTTTTGAGGGCGCCGCACCCCTCCACTTT | CASSFEGAAPLHF
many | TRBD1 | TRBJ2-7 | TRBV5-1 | TGCGCCAGCAGCTTGGATTCCCTTGACAGGGGCCGCCGCTACGAGCAGTACTTC | CASSLDSLDRGRRYEQYF
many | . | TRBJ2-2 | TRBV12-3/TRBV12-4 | TGTGCCAGCAGTTTAGATCGGGCAGGGACCGGGGAGCTGTTTTTT | CASSLDRAGTGELFF
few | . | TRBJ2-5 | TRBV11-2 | TGTGCCAGCAGCTTAGATCCCTGGGGGGACCAAGAGACCCAGTACTTC | CASSLDPWGDQETQYF
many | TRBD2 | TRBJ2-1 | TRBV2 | TGTGCCAGTAGACCCCCCTCTGGCGGGGGGCGATACAATGAGCAGTTCTTC | CASRPPSGGGRYNEQFF
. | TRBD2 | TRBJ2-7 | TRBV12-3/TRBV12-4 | TGTGCCAGCAGACTGGGACTAGCGGGCTACGAGCAGTACTTC | CASRLGLAGYEQYF
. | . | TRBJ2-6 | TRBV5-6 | TGTGCCAGCAGCTTGGTCAGGGCCACTGGGGCCAACGTCCTGACTTTC | CASSLVRATGANVLTF
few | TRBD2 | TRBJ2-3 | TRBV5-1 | TGCGCCAGCAGCTCCTGGACTAGCGGGGGGGCAGTAACAGATACGCAGTATTTT | CASSSWTSGGAVTDTQYF
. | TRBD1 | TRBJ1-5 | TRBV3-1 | TGTGCCTCCTCCCCGCGGACAGGGCCCAATCAGCCCCAGCATTTT | CASSPRTGPNQPQHF
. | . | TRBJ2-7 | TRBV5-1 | TGCGCCAGCAGCAAATACACAGCTCCTTCCTACGAGCAGTACTTC | CASSKYTAPSYEQYF
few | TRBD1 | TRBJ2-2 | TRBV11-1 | TGTGCCAGCAGCCCACGGGGACAGGGCTATAACACCGGGGAGCTGTTTTTT | CASSPRGQGYNTGELFF
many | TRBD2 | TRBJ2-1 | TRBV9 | TGTGCCAGCAGCGCCCCCGAGGAGCGGGAGCTTTACAATGAGCAGTTCTTC | CASSAPEERELYNEQFF
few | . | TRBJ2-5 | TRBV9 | TGTGCCAGCAGCGTTTCTACTCAAGAGACCCAGTACTTC | CASSVSTQETQYF
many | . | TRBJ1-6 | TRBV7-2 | TGTGCCAGCAGCTTAGTTGGGTCCCTCCACTTT | CASSLVGSLHF
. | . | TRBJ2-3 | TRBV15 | TGTGCCATAGGACAGCTCACAGATACGCAGTATTTT | CAIGQLTDTQYF
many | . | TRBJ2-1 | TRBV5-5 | TGTGCCTCTGAGGGGTGGGGGGTCAATGAGCAGTTCTTC | CASEGWGVNEQFF
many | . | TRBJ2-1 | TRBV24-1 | TGTGCCACCAGTGAGTCCGGGACCCCCCCCTTCGATGAGCAGTTCTTC | CATSESGTPPFDEQFF
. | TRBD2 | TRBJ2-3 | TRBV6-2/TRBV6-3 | TGTGCCAGCAGCCCCCACCAGCGGGGATCTAGCCCAGATACGCAGTATTTT | CASSPHQRGSSPDTQYF
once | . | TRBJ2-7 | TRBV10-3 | TGTGCCATCAGAAGGACCGATGGATGGTACGAGCAGTACTTC | CAIRRTDGWYEQYF
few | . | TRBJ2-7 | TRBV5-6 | TGTGCCAGCAACCTCGGCACAGATGTCTACGAGCAGTACTTC | CASNLGTDVYEQYF
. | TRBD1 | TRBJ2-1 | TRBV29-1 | TGCAGCGTTGGACAGGGGGACAATGAGCAGTTCTTC | CSVGQGDNEQFF
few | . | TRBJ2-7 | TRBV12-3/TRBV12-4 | TGTGCCAGCAGTTTAGAAGCGACGGTCTCCTACGAGCAGTACTTC | CASSLEATVSYEQYF
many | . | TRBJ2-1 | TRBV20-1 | TGCAGTGCTAGGATGGGTGGGAATGAGCAGTTCTTC | CSARMGGNEQFF
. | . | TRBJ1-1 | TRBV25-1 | TGTGCCAGCAGTGAAGGGATCCAAGCTTTCTTT | CASSEGIQAFF
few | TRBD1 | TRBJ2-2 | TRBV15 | TGTGCCACCAAACTTACCCAGGGACAGCCGTTCGCGAACACCGGGGAGCTGTTTTTT | CATKLTQGQPFANTGELFF
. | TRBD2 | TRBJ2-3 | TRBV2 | TGTGCCAGCAGTGAGCGGGAGAGACGCACAGATACGCAGTATTTT | CASSERERRTDTQYF
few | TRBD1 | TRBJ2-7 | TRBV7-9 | TGTGCCAGCAGCCCCGGGGACAGGGTCTACGAGCAGTACTTC | CASSPGDRVYEQYF
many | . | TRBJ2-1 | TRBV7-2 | TGTGCCAGCAGTTCCACTGGGACGCCCTACAATGAGCAGTTCTTC | CASSSTGTPYNEQFF
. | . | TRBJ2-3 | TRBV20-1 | TGCTGTGCTAGACCGGGATTTCTAGGAGGGGCCTCTGGGAACACAGATACGCAGTATTTT | CCARPGFLGGASGNTDTQYF
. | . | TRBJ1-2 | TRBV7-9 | TGTGCCAGCAGCTTATCTACGGACTATGGCTACACCTTC | CASSLSTDYGYTF
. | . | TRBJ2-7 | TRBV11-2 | TGTGCCAGCAGCTTAGGGGCAGGGAACCCCTACGAGCAGTACTTC | CASSLGAGNPYEQYF